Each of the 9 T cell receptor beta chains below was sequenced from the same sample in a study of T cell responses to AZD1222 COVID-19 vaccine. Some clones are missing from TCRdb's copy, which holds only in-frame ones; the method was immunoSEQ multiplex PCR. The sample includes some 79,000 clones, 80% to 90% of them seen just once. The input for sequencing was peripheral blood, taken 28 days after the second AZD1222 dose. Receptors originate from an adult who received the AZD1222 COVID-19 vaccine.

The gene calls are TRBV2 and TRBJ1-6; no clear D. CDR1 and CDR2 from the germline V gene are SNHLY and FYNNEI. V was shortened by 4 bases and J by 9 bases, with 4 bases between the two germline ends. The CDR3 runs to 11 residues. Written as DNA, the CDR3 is TGTGCCAGCAGTGCTTCTTCACCCCTCCACTTT. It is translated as CASSASSPLHF.

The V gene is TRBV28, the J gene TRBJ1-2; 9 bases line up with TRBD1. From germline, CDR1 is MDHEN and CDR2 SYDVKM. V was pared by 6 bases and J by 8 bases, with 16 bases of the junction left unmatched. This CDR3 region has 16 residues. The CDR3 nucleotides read TGTGCCAGCAGCCCGGCCCGAACAGGGGGCATGATCGGCTACACCTTC. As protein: CASSPARTGGMIGYTF.

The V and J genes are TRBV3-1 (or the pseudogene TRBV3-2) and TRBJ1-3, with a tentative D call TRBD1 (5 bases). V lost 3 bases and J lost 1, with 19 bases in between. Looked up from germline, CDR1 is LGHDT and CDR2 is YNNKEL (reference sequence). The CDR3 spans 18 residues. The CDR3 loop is CASSHNSLLGVSGNTIYF. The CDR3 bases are TGTGCCAGCAGCCACAATTCCCTGTTGGGGGTATCTGGAAACACCATATATTTT.

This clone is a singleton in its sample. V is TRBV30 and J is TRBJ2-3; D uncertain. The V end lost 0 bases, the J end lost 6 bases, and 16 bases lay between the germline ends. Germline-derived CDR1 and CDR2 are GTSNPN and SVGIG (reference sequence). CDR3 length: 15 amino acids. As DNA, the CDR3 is TGTGCCTGGAGTGTACAGAGTAGGGCCCTCGATACGCAGTATTTT. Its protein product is CAWSVQSRALDTQYF. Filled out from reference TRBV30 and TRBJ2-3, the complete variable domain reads SQTIHQWPATLVQPVGSPLSLECTVEGTSNPNLYWYRQAAGRGLQLLFYSVGIGQISSEVPQNLSASRPQDRQFILSSKKLLLSDSGFYLCAWSVQSRALDTQYFGPGTRLTVL.

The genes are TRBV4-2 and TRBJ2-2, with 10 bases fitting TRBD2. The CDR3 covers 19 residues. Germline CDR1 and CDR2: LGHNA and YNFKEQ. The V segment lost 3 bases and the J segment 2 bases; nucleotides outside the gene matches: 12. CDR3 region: CASSHLSGGAFQNTGELFF. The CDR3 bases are TGTGCCAGCAGCCATCTGAGCGGGGGGGCCTTTCAAAACACCGGGGAGCTGTTTTTT.

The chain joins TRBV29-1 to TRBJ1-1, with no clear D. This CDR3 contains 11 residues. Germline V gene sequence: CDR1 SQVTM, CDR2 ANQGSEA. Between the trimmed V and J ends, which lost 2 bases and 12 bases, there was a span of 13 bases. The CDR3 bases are TGCAGCGTTGAAAACCTCTCGGCGACTTTCTTT. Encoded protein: CSVENLSATFF.

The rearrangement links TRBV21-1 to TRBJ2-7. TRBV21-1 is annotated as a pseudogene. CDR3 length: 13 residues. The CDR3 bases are TGTGCCAGCAGCAAGGGTGGCTCCTACGAGCAGTACGTC. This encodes CASSKGGSYEQYV.

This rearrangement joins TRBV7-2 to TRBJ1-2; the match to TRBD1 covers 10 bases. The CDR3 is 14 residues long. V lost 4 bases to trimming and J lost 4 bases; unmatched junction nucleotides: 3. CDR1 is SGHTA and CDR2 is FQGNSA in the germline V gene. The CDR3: CASSSGTGAYGYTF. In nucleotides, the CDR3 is TGTGCCAGCAGCTCCGGGACAGGGGCCTATGGCTACACCTTC.

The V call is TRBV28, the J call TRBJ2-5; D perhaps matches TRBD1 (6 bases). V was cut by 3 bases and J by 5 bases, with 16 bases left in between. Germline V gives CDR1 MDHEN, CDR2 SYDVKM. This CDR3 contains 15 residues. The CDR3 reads CASSLAGDFVETQYF. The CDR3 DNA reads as TGTGCCAGCAGTTTGGCAGGGGATTTTGTTGAGACCCAGTACTTC.